The source of this T cell receptor beta chain is a study of blood T cell repertoires in COVID-19. This clone occurred once. The method was immunoSEQ multiplex PCR; TCRdb's version includes in-frame clones alone and lacks a portion of them. The data hold over 90,000 clones, with about 88% observed a single time. This CDR3 has 15 amino acids. Looked up from germline, CDR1 is SQVTM and CDR2 is ANQGSEA. Germline trimming cut 6 bases from V and 0 bases from J; bases unmatched to any gene: 4. Sequences were obtained from peripheral blood. The sequence was obtained from a man at least 80 years old with acute or convalescent COVID-19. This sequence joins TRBV29-1 and TRBJ2-5; 13 bases are shared with TRBD2. CDR3 DNA: TGCAGCGTCGGGACTAGCGGGATGTACCAAGAGACCCAGTACTTC. The encoded protein is CSVGTSGMYQETQYF.